This T cell receptor (beta chain) derives from a study of CD8+CD57+ T cells in acquired aplastic anemia. Overall study context: Sorting CD4+ and CD8+ cells gave DNA averaging about 3.1 ug. The average read count for CD4+ cells in healthy donors was around 10 million. The study's findings and limits: Patients and healthy controls showed no significant CD8+ Simpson's diversity difference. Shared by patients and controls, just under 30 CD8+ CDR3s were abundant in patients.

The TCR beta profiling, which covered VDJ combination and CDR3 sequence, was carried out using genomic DNA as the template. TCRdb re-called the reads through MiXCR, storing one row per CDR3 protein. In the table there are 200,000 to 250,000 distinct CDR3 sequences, 34% of which are singletons. Ten or more counts support this clonotype. The antigen remains undetermined. The CDR3 totals 13 residues. CDR1 DFQATT and CDR2 SNEGSKA come from the germline V gene (reference sequence). V was pared by 3 bases and J by 0 bases, with 9 bases between. The receptor was isolated from a human donor in good health, serving as a control. Sequenced material: sorted CD4+, CD8+, or CD8+CD57+ T cells (not recorded which) from PBMCs. The J gene is TRBJ2-7, the V gene TRBV20-1, with D perhaps TRBD1 (6 bases). This CDR3 is CSASQGPSYEQYF. CDR3 nucleotide sequence: TGCAGTGCTAGCCAGGGGCCCTCCTACGAGCAGTACTTC.